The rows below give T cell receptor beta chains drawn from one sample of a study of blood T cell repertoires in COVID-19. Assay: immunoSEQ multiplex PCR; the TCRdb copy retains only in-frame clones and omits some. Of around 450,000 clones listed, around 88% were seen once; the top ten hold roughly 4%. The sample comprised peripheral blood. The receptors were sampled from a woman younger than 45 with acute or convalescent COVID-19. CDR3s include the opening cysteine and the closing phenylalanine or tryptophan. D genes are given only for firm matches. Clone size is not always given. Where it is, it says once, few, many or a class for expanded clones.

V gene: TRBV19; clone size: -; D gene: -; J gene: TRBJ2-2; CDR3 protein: CASSSGSTGELFF; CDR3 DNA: TGTGCCAGTAGTTCAGGGTCGACCGGGGAGCTGTTTTTT
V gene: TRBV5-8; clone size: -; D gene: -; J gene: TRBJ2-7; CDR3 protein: CASSLATTSYEQYF; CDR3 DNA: TGTGCCAGCAGCTTGGCGACAACTTCCTACGAGCAGTACTTC
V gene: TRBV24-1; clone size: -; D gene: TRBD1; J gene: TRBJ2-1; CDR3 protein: CATGTGFSNEQFF; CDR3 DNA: TGTGCCACCGGGACAGGGTTTTCCAATGAGCAGTTCTTC
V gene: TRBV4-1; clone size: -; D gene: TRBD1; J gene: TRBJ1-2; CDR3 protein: CASSPYRGNYGYTF; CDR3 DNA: TGCGCCAGCAGCCCTTACAGGGGTAACTATGGCTACACCTTC
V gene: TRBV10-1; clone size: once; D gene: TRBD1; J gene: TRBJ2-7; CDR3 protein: CASSQGAANEQYF; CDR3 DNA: TGCGCCAGCAGTCAGGGGGCGGCCAACGAGCAGTACTTC
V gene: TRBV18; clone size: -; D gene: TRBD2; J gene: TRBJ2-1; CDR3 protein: CASSPPHLAGVYNEQFF; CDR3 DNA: TGTGCCAGCTCACCACCGCATTTAGCGGGGGTATACAATGAGCAGTTCTTC
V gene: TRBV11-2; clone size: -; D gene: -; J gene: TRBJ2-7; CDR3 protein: CASSLGRVYEQYF; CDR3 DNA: TGTGCCAGCAGCTTAGGCAGGGTCTACGAGCAGTACTTC
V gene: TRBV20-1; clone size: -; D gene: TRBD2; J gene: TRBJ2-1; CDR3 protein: CSASNSGEANEQFF; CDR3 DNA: TGCAGTGCTAGTAATAGCGGGGAGGCCAATGAGCAGTTCTTC
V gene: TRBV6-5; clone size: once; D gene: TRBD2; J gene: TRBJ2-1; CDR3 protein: CASSLMGGYNEQFF; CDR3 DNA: TGTGCCAGCAGTTTAATGGGGGGGTACAATGAGCAGTTCTTC
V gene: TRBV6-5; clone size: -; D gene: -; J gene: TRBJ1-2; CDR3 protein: CASSYSAMGGYTF; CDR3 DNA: TGTGCCAGCAGTTACTCAGCAATGGGCGGCTACACCTTC
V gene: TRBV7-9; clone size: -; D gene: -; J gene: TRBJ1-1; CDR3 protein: CASRPTGLNTEAFF; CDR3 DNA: TGTGCCAGCAGACCTACAGGGTTGAACACTGAAGCTTTCTTT
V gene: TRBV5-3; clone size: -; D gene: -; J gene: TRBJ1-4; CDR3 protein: CARSLRTAGAEKLFF; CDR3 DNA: TGTGCCAGAAGCTTGAGAACAGCGGGGGCTGAAAAACTGTTTTTT
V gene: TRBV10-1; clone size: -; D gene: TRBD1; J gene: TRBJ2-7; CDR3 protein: CASSDGTGGGGDYEQYF; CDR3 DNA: TGCGCCAGCAGTGACGGGACAGGGGGCGGGGGAGACTACGAGCAGTACTTC
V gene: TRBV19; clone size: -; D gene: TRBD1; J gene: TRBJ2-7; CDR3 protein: CASSTPGQGKTYEQYF; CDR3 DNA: TGTGCCAGTAGTACGCCAGGACAGGGTAAGACCTACGAGCAGTACTTC
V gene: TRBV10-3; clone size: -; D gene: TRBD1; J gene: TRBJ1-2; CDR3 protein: CAISETTGGLYGYTF; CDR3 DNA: TGTGCCATCAGTGAAACTACAGGGGGCCTCTATGGCTACACCTTC
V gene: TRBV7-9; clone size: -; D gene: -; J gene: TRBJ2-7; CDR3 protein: CASSGGWGSRAGFYEQYF; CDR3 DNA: TGTGCCAGCTCTGGGGGGTGGGGTTCTAGGGCTGGATTCTACGAGCAGTACTTC